This T cell receptor beta chain was sequenced during a study of blood T cells in healthy people across ages. The CDR3 is 16 residues long. Per germline, CDR1 ENHRY and CDR2 SYGVKD. The germline V and J ends were trimmed by 3 bases and 2 bases, with 15 bases remaining between them. Each sample yielded at least 5 micrograms of PBMC total RNA. In the case of this clonotype: What it binds is unknown.

Study findings and constraints: Those diversity estimates obtained from one million T cells were thought to be underestimates.

Alongside a J-beta primer mix, a sample-barcoded 5' primer served in a second PCR lasting about 7 to 12 cycles. A 12-random-nucleotide template-switch adaptor tagged each cDNA molecule. TCRdb analysed the 5' RACE reads with MiXCR anew, one entry per CDR3 protein. Of roughly 640,000 distinct CDR3 sequences listed, 25% to 30% were seen once; the top ten hold about 15%. The clonotype originates from a woman older than 75 in good health. Sequences were obtained from blood. J is TRBJ2-3 and V is TRBV10-3; a weak D match, TRBD2 (6 bases). The CDR3 DNA is TGTGCCATCAGTGACTTGAGTGGGGGGATCACAGATACGCAGTATTTT. Translated: CAISDLSGGITDTQYF.